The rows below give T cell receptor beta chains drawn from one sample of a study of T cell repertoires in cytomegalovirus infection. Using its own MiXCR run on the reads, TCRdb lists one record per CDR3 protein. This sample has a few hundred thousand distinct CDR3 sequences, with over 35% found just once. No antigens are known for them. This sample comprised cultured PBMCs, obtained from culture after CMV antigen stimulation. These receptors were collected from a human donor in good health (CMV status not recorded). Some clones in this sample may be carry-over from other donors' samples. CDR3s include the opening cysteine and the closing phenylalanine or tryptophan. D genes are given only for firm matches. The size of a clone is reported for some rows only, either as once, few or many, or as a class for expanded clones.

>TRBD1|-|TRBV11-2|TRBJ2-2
TGTGCCAGCAGCTTAGCCGGGGACAGGGTAGCCGGGGAGCTGTTTTTT
CASSLAGDRVAGELFF
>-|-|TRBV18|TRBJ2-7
TGTGCCAGCTCACCCCCGGCCTTACGATGGGGCGAGCAGTACTTC
CASSPPALRWGEQYF
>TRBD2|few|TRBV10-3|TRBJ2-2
TGTGCCATCAGACCTAGCGGCTACCCATCGGAGCTGTTTTTT
CAIRPSGYPSELFF
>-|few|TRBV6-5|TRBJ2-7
TGTGCCAGCAGCCGCGGCAGGGACACCTACGAGCAGTACTTC
CASSRGRDTYEQYF
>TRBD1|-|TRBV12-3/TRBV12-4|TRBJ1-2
TGTGCCAGCAGGCCCGGGACAGTCTATGGCTACACCTTC
CASRPGTVYGYTF
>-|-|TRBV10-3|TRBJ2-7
TGTGCCATCAGGGGGGCCTACGAGCAGTACTTC
CAIRGAYEQYF
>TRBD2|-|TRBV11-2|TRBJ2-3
TGTGCCAGCACCCCCTCTTCCCTGACTAGCGTCTTTATTCGGGATACGCAGTATTTT
CASTPSSLTSVFIRDTQYF
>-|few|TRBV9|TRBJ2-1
TGTGCCAGCAGCGTAGGGCTAGCGCCGTACAATGAGCAGTTCTTC
CASSVGLAPYNEQFF
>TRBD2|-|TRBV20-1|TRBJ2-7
TGCAGTGCGGTACTAGCGGCCAACTCCTACGAGCAGTACTTC
CSAVLAANSYEQYF
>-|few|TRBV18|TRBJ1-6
TGTGCCAGCTCACCAGACATTTCTACACCCCTCCACTTT
CASSPDISTPLHF
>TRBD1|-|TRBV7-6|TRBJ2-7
TGTGCCAGTCGGGACAGGGGGGGCTACGAGCAGTACTTC
CASRDRGGYEQYF
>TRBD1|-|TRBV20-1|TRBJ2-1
TGCAGTGCTTACCTGGACAGGACCTACAATGAGCAGTTCTTC
CSAYLDRTYNEQFF
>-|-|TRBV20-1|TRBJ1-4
TGCAGTGCCCAGGACCGGGTCTCTGAAAAACTGTTTTTT
CSAQDRVSEKLFF
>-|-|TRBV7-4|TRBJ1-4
TGTGCCAGCAGCGCAATCCGGGAAAAACTGTTTTTT
CASSAIREKLFF
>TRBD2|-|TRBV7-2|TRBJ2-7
TGTGCCAGCAGCTTACGTGTAGCGGGGGGCTACGAGCAGTACTTC
CASSLRVAGGYEQYF
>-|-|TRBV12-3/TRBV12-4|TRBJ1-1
TGTGCCAGCAGTGGTTCGGGAAACCTTATGAACACTGAAGCTTTCTTT
CASSGSGNLMNTEAFF
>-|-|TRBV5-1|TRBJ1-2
TGCGCCAGCAGCTTGGAAGCCAGGGAGAACGGCTACACCTTC
CASSLEARENGYTF
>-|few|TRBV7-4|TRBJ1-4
TGTGCCAGCAGCTTAACCACGGGGGTACTGTTTTTT
CASSLTTGVLFF
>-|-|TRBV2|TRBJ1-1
TGTGCCAGCACCTGGGAGGGCCTGGGCACTGAAGCTTTCTTT
CASTWEGLGTEAFF
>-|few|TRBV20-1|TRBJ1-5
TGCAGTGCTAGTAACCCCCGGGGCGCAGATCAGCCCCAGCATTTT
CSASNPRGADQPQHF
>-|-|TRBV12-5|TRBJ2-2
TGTGCTAGTGGCTCACAGGGTGAGACCGGGGAGCTGTTTTTT
CASGSQGETGELFF
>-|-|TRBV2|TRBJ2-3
TGTGCCAGCAGTCGGAGGTTCACAGATACGCAGTATTTT
CASSRRFTDTQYF
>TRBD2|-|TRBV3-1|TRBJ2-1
TGTGCCAGCAGCCGAGATACTAGCGGGAGGAACAGCTCCTACAATGAGCAGTTCTTC
CASSRDTSGRNSSYNEQFF
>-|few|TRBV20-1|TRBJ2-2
TGCAGTGCTAGTCCTAGCGCGAACACCGGGGAGCTGTTTTTT
CSASPSANTGELFF
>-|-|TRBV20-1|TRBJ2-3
TGCAGTGCCACGGGGGCGGGTAGCACAGATACGCAGTATTTT
CSATGAGSTDTQYF
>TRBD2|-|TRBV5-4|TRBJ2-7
TGTGCCAGCAGACGGACTAGCGGGGCTCGGGACGAGCAGTACTTC
CASRRTSGARDEQYF
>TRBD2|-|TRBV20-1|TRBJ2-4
TGCAGTGCTAGAGACAGACGGGAGCGGGGTGGAGCCAAAAACATTCAGTACTTC
CSARDRRERGGAKNIQYF
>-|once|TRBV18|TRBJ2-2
TGTGCCAGCTCACCAGAGATAGACACCGGGGAGCTGTTTTTT
CASSPEIDTGELFF
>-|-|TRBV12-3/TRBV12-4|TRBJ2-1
TGTGCCAGCAGTTTCGAGTCTCTCGGGGCGGAGCAGTTCTTC
CASSFESLGAEQFF
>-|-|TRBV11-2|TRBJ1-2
TGTGCCAGCAGCTTCGCACGTCAAGGCTACACCTTC
CASSFARQGYTF
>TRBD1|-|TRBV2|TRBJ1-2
TGTGCCAGCACCGCCAAGGGCAGGGGGGAGAACTATGGCTACACCTTC
CASTAKGRGENYGYTF
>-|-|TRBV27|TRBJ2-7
TGTGCCAGCAGTTTATCGAAGGGGTGGTACGAGCAGTACTTC
CASSLSKGWYEQYF
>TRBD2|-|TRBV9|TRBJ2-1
TGTGCCAGCAGCGTAGGCCTAGCGGGAGGTTACAATGAGCAGTTCTTC
CASSVGLAGGYNEQFF
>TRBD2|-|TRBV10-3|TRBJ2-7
TGTGCCACCGGGACTAGCGGGAGGGCCGGGGACGAGCAGTACTTC
CATGTSGRAGDEQYF
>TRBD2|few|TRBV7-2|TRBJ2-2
TGTGCCAGCAGCTTATACGGACTAGGAAACACCGGGGAGCTGTTTTTT
CASSLYGLGNTGELFF
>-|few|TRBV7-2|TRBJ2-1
TGTGCCAGCAGCTTAGTCGCGGTGCCCACCCCGTCCTACAATGAGCAGTTCTTC
CASSLVAVPTPSYNEQFF
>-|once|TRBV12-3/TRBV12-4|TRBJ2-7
TGTGCCAGCAGTCCCTCGGGTCACGAGCAGTACTTC
CASSPSGHEQYF
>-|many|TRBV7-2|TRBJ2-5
TGTGCCAGCAGCTTAATGGAGGGGGTTGGGACCCAGTACTTC
CASSLMEGVGTQYF
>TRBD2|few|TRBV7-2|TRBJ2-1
TGTGCCAGCAGCCGCCCCCAGCGGGGGGCCTTATCCTACAATGAGCAGTTCTTC
CASSRPQRGALSYNEQFF